Below, 17 T cell receptor beta chains from the same sample are listed, as sequenced in a study of regulatory T cells in long-lasting Graves disease. The time point was: persistent/refractory GD, antithyroid drugs over 5 years with positive TRAb. RNA isolated from PBMCs was used to make the TCR library. Investigators prepared the TCR beta libraries by applying iRepertoire HTBI primers and Arm-PCR of CDR3 regions. TCRdb recomputed calls from the multiplex PCR reads with MiXCR, one row per CDR3 protein. This sample has a few hundred thousand distinct CDR3 sequences, with roughly a quarter found just once. The input for sequencing was peripheral blood mononuclear cells (PBMCs), taken when the disease was refractory, from a patient treated with antithyroid drugs. The origin of the receptors is a female donor with Graves disease.

This clonotype was counted only a few times. This chain joins TRBV20-1 and TRBJ2-1; a weak D match, TRBD2 (5 bases). This CDR3 is 14 amino acids long. V was trimmed by 6 bases and J by 7 bases, leaving 19 bases between them. Germline assignment: CDR1 DFQATT and CDR2 SNEGSKA (reference sequence). For the CDR3, the DNA is TGCAGTGCCCAACCGGGGTTTGCTGGGAATGAGCAGTTCTTC. This encodes CSAQPGFAGNEQFF.

In its sample, this clonotype was seen many times. This sequence joins TRBV12-3 or TRBV12-4 and TRBJ1-1, with D unresolved. Trimming stripped 3 bases from V and 4 bases from J, with 18 bases between. The CDR3 length is 16 residues. CDR3: CASSFIRGYSSTEAFF. In DNA, the CDR3 is TGTGCCAGCAGTTTTATCCGCGGATACTCGAGCACTGAAGCTTTCTTT.

This clonotype was counted many times. The chain is built from TRBV7-8 and TRBJ2-5, with D maybe TRBD1 (6 bases). Looked up from germline, CDR1 is SGHVS and CDR2 is FQNEAQ. With 5 bases removed from V and 5 bases from J, the gap between germline ends came to 15 bases. The CDR3 length is 14 residues. The CDR3 sequence is CASSDRQAEETQYF. For the CDR3, the DNA is TGTGCCAGCAGCGACAGACAGGCCGAGGAGACCCAGTACTTC.

This clonotype was detected only a few times. CDR3 residues: CASSPKVLAGNTDTQYF. The CDR3 DNA follows: TGTGCCAGCAGCCCGAAGGTCCTAGCGGGAAACACAGATACGCAGTATTTT. The chain links TRBV5-4 to TRBJ2-3, with 9 nucleotides matching TRBD2. Per germline, CDR1 SGHNT and CDR2 YYREEE (reference sequence). The CDR3 covers 17 residues. The V and J ends lost 4 bases and 2 bases, in that order; junction bases with no gene match: 11. The variable domain in full, with the rest retrieved from reference TRBV5-4 and TRBJ2-3, is ETGVTQSPTHLIKTRGQQVTLRCSSQSGHNTVSWYQQALGQGPQFIFQYYREEENGRGNFPPRFSGLQFPNYSSELNVNALELDDSALYLCASSPKVLAGNTDTQYFGPGTRLTVL.

This clonotype was recorded many times. The V gene is TRBV20-1, the J gene TRBJ2-5; D is unclear. Trimming took off 1 base at V and 5 bases at J, with 17 bases between the two ends. Germline assignment: CDR1 DFQATT and CDR2 SNEGSKA (reference sequence). The CDR3 consists of 15 residues. This chain's CDR3 is CSARGHEKLMETQYF. As DNA, the CDR3 is TGCAGTGCTAGAGGGCACGAGAAGTTGATGGAGACCCAGTACTTC.

This clonotype has a handful of counts. The CDR3 reads CASSHGTDGYTF. The CDR3 DNA is TGTGCCAGCAGCCATGGGACAGATGGCTACACCTTC. This chain links TRBV6-1 with TRBJ1-2; TRBD1 aligns across 7 bases. V shed 6 bases and J 6 bases; nucleotides not matched to a gene: 4. The CDR3 has 12 residues. CDR1 MNHNS and CDR2 SASEGT come from the germline V gene.

Ten or more counts support this clonotype. The chain couples TRBV7-2 to TRBJ2-5; D might be TRBD2 (5 bases). CDR3 length: 13 amino acids. Trimming left V 3 bases short and J 9 bases short, with 14 bases between. Germline loops: CDR1 SGHTA, CDR2 FQGNSA. The CDR3 region is CASSLSGFSAQYF. CDR3 nucleotides: TGTGCCAGCAGCTTGTCGGGGTTCTCGGCCCAGTACTTC.

As to this clonotype: This CDR3 is missing its conserved last phenylalanine or tryptophan, likely due to a read error. The chain combines TRBV20-1 with TRBJ1-6; maybe TRBD1 (5 bases). The V and J ends lost 4 bases and 7 bases respectively, with 8 bases between them. Germline CDR1 is DFQATT and CDR2 is SNEGSKA (reference sequence). The CDR3 runs to 12 residues. CDR3 sequence reads: CSATTANSPLHL. The CDR3 bases are TGCAGTGCTACGACAGCCAATTCACCCCTCCACCTT.

This clonotype has a handful of counts. The V and J genes are TRBV6-2 or TRBV6-3 and TRBJ2-2, with TRBD2 matching 12 bases. Trimming cost V 9 bases and J 7 bases; bases outside gene matches: 6. CDR3 length: 14 residues. Germline CDR1 is MNHEY and CDR2 is SVGEGT. The CDR3 reads CASSRLAGVGELFF. Written as DNA, the CDR3 is TGTGCCAGTTCAAGACTAGCGGGAGTCGGGGAGCTGTTTTTT.

This clonotype came up many times. This chain links TRBV7-8 with TRBJ1-2; D is unclear. Trimming cost V 2 bases and J 4 bases, with 17 bases left between them. The V gene's germline CDR1 is SGHVS and CDR2 FQNEAQ. The CDR3 length is 16 residues. CDR3 nucleotides: TGTGCCAGCAGCTTAAGTAATCAAGCCATCTCCTATGGCTACACCTTC. Its protein is CASSLSNQAISYGYTF.

This clonotype was detected many times. The gene calls are TRBV15 and TRBJ2-5; possibly TRBD1 for D (5 bases). The V gene lost 6 bases and the J gene lost 5 bases, with 16 bases spanning the gap. The germline V gene has CDR1 LNHNV and CDR2 YYDKDF (reference sequence). The CDR3 runs 14 residues. As DNA, the CDR3 is TGTGCCACCAGTACGCGATCGTCAGGGGAGACCCAGTACTTC. Translated, it gives CATSTRSSGETQYF.

This clonotype was observed a few times. The rearrangement links TRBV7-9 to TRBJ2-5; 15 bases map to TRBD2. Germline V CDR1 and CDR2: SEHNR, FQNEAQ (reference sequence). V dropped 3 bases and J dropped 2; count of bases not matched to a gene: 10. The CDR3 spans 19 residues. For the CDR3, the DNA is TGTGCCAGCAGCTTCTCCCGGGGACTAGCGGGAGGTACTCAAGAGACCCAGTACTTC. Amino acids: CASSFSRGLAGGTQETQYF.

This clonotype was found many times. This sequence joins TRBV7-2 and TRBJ2-5; TRBD1 or TRBD2 may be the D gene (5 bases each). The germline V and J ends were trimmed by 5 bases and 1 base, with 14 bases remaining between them. CDR1 and CDR2 (germline): SGHTA, FQGNSA. The CDR3 length is 15 residues. DNA of the CDR3: TGTGCCAGCAGCCCGAGTTCCGGGACCCAAGAGACCCAGTACTTC. This gives the protein CASSPSSGTQETQYF.

This chain connects TRBV15 to TRBJ1-1; D is perhaps TRBD1 (5 bases). This CDR3 spans 15 amino acids. With 3 bases removed from V and 0 bases from J, the gap between germline ends came to 11 bases. Germline CDR1 is LNHNV and CDR2 is YYDKDF (reference sequence). The CDR3 nucleotides are TGTGCCACCAGCAGTCAACGGGGGTTGAACACTGAAGCTTTCTTT. Its protein is CATSSQRGLNTEAFF. Full variable domain (missing parts from reference TRBV15 and TRBJ1-1): DAMVIQNPRYQVTQFGKPVTLSCSQTLNHNVMYWYQQKSSQAPKLLFHYYDKDFNNEADTPDNFQSRRPNTSFCFLDIRSPGLGDTAMYLCATSSQRGLNTEAFFGQGTRLTVV.

This clonotype showed up many times. The CDR3 here is CASSLVPGTGANEQYF. In DNA, the CDR3 is TGTGCCAGCAGTTTAGTTCCCGGGACAGGGGCGAACGAGCAGTACTTC. The chain carries TRBV28 and TRBJ2-7; TRBD1 matches 10 bases. The CDR3 loop spans 16 amino acids. V trimming: 2 bases; J trimming: 5 bases; junction bases outside the gene matches: 9. In germline, CDR1 is MDHEN, CDR2 SYDVKM.

Comment on this clonotype: At one end, the junction sequence differs from germline, possibly due to a read error. The V call is TRBV18, the J call TRBJ1-1; 7 nucleotides align to TRBD1. The CDR3 length is 16 residues. CDR1 and CDR2 from the germline V gene are KGHSH and LQKENI. CDR3 sequence reads: CASSLVPTGVDTEAYF. The DNA for the CDR3 is TGTGCCAGCTCACTCGTACCCACAGGGGTGGACACTGAAGCTTACTTT. Drawing the rest from reference TRBV18 and TRBJ1-1, the complete variable domain is NAGVMQNPRHLVRRRGQEARLRCSPMKGHSHVYWYRQLPEEGLKFMVYLQKENIIDESGMPKERFSAEFPKEGPSILRIQQVVRGDSAAYFCASSLVPTGVDTEAYFGQGTRLTVV.

This clonotype was recorded at least ten times. The rearrangement joins TRBV29-1 to TRBJ2-5; 11 positions match TRBD1. The V segment lost 6 bases and the J segment 5 bases; nucleotides outside the gene matches: 8. This CDR3 comprises 14 residues. Germline V CDR1 and CDR2: SQVTM, ANQGSEA. The CDR3 loop reads CSVDRGTGGETQYF. The CDR3, as DNA: TGCAGCGTCGACCGAGGGACAGGGGGGGAGACCCAGTACTTC.